The clone carrying this T cell receptor beta chain turned up a few times. These data belong to a study of blood T cells in healthy people across ages. Germline values: CDR1 SEHNR, CDR2 FQNEAQ (reference sequence). V lost 3 bases, J lost 3 bases, and 9 bases lay in between. The CDR3 has 14 residues. Using a J-beta primer mix together with a sample-barcoded 5' primer, a second PCR was run for about 7 to 12 cycles. No fewer than 2.5 million CDR3-containing paired-end reads came from each sample. TCRdb reanalysed the 5' RACE reads using MiXCR and keeps one entry per CDR3 protein. Counted here are 550,000 to 700,000 distinct CDR3 sequences, 27% occurring once; the ten biggest clones make up about a fifth.

Input material: blood. This receptor was taken from a woman in her seventies in good health. The chain uses TRBV7-9 and TRBJ2-4, with a weak D call TRBD2 (5 bases). The CDR3 DNA reads TGTGCCAGCAGCTTCGCAGAGGGCAAAAACATTCAGTACTTC. It encodes CASSFAEGKNIQYF.